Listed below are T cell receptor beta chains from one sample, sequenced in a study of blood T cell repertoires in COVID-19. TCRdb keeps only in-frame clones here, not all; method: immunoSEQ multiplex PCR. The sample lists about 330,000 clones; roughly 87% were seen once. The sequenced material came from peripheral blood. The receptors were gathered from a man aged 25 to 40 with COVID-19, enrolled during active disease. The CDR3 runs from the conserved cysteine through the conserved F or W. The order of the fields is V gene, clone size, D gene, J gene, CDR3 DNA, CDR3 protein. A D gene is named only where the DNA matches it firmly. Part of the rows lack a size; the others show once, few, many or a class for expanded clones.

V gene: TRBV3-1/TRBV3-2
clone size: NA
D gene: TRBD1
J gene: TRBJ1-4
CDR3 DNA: TGTGCCAGCAGCCGCCGGAACAGGGGAACTAATGAAAAACTGTTTTTT
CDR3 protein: CASSRRNRGTNEKLFF

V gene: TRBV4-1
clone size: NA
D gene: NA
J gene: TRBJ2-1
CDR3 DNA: TGCGCCAGCGCGGAGTGGTTATACAATGAGCAGTTCTTC
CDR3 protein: CASAEWLYNEQFF

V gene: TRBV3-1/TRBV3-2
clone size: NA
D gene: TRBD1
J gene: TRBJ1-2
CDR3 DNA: TGTGCCAGCAGCCAGGGGACAGGGGATTACTATGGCTACACCTTC
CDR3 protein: CASSQGTGDYYGYTF

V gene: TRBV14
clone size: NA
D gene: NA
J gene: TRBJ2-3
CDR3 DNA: TGTGCCAGCAGTCTAACTGATTCTAGCACAGATACGCAGTATTTT
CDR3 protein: CASSLTDSSTDTQYF

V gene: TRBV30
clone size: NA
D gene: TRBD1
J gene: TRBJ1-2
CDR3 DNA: TGTGCCTGGAGCGGGGACAGGGGGCTGGTTGGCTACACCTTC
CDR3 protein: CAWSGDRGLVGYTF

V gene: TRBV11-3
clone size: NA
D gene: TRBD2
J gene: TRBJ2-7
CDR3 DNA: TGTGCCAGCAGCTTAGGCAGGCGGGGGAGAAACGAGCAGTACTTC
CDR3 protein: CASSLGRRGRNEQYF

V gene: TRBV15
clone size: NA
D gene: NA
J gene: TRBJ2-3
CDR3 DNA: TGTGCCACCAGCAGACTACAGGGTTCAGATACGCAGTATTTT
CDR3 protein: CATSRLQGSDTQYF

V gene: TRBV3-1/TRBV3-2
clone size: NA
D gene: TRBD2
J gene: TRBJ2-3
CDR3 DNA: TGTGCCAGCAGCCTTCGGGGGGTTTCAGATACGCAGTATTTT
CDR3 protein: CASSLRGVSDTQYF

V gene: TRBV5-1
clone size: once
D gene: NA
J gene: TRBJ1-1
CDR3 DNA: TGCGCCAGCAGCGCAGGCTACTCTGAAGCTTTCTTT
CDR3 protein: CASSAGYSEAFF

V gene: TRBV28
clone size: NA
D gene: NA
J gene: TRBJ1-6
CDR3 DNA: TGTGCCAGCAGAGAGAGCTCCTATAATTCACCCCTCCACTTT
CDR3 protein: CASRESSYNSPLHF

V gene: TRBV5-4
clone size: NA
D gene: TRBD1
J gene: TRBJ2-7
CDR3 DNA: TGTGCCAGCAGCCGGGACAGCTACGAGCAGTACTTC
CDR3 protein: CASSRDSYEQYF

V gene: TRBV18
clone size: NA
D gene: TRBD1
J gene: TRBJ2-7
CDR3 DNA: TGTGCCAGCTCACGGGACAGGGAGGACGAGCAGTACTTC
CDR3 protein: CASSRDREDEQYF

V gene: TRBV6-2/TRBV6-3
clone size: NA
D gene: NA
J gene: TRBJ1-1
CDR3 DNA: TGTGCCAGCAGTTGGGCGAACACTGAAGCTTTCTTT
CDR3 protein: CASSWANTEAFF

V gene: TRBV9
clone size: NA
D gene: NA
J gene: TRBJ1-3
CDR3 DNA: TGTGCCAGCAGCGTAGACAGCTACTCTGGAAACACCATATATTTT
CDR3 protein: CASSVDSYSGNTIYF

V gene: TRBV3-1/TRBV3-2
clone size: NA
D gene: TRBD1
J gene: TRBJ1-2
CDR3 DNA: TGTGCCAGCAGCCAAGAGAACAGGGGGGCTAGGAGCTACACCTTC
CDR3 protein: CASSQENRGARSYTF

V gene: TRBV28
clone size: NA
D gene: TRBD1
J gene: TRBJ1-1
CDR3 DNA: TGTGCCAGCAGGGGACAGGGGAACACTGAAGCTTTCTTT
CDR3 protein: CASRGQGNTEAFF

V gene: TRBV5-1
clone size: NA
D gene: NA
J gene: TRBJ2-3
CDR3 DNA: TGCGCCAGCAGCCTCCCCACAGATACGCAGTATTTT
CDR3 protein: CASSLPTDTQYF

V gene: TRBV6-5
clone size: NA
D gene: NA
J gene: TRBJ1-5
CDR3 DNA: TGTGCCAGCAGAACGGGGGTTAAGCCCCAGCATTTT
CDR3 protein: CASRTGVKPQHF

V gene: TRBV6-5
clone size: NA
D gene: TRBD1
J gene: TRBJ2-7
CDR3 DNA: TGTGCCAGCAGTTCGGACAGGGGGCGAAACGAGCAGTACTTC
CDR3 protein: CASSSDRGRNEQYF

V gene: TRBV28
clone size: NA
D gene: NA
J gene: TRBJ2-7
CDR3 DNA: TGTGCCAGCAGTTTGTTACAGGACTCCTACGAGCAGTACTTC
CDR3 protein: CASSLLQDSYEQYF

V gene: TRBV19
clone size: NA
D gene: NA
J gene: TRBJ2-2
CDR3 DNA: TGTGCCAGTAGTATTTTACTACCTGGGTTTCTGTTTTTT
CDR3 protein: CASSILLPGFLFF

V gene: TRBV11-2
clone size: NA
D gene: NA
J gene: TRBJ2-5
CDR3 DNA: TGTGCCAGCAGCTCAGAAGAGACCCAGTACTTC
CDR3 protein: CASSSEETQYF

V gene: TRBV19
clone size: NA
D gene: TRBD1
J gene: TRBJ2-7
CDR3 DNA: TGTGCCAGTAGTAGCGGACAGGCCACCTACGAGCAGTACTTC
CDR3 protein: CASSSGQATYEQYF

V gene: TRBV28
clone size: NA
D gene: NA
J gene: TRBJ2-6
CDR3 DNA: TGTGCCAGCAGTTTAGAGGGATCTGGGGCCAACGTCCTGACTTTC
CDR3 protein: CASSLEGSGANVLTF

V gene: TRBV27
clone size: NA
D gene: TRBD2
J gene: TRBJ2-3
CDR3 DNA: TGTGCCAGCAGTTGGGGAAGCGGGGTCATCACAGATACGCAGTATTTT
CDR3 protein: CASSWGSGVITDTQYF

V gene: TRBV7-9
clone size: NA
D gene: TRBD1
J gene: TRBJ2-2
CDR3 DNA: TGTGCCAGCAGCCTAATGGGACAGGGCCACACCGGGGAGCTGTTTTTT
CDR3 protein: CASSLMGQGHTGELFF

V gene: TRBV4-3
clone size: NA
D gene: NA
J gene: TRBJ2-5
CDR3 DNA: TGCGCCAGCAGCCACCAGGGTTTGGGAGAGACCCAGTACTTC
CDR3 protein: CASSHQGLGETQYF

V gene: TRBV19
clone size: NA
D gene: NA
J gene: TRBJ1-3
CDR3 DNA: TGTGCCAGTAGATCCATTGATCTTTACGGGGGGCAACTCGACATCTCTGGAAACACCATATATTTT
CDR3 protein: CASRSIDLYGGQLDISGNTIYF

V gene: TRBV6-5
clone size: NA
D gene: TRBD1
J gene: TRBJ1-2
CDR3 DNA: TGTGCCAGCAGCCCCAAAATCCGGGACAGCTATGGCTACACCTTC
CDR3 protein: CASSPKIRDSYGYTF

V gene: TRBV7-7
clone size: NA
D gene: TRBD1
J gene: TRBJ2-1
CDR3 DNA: TGTGCCAGCAGCTCGACAGGGGGCACGGGGGATGAGCAGTTCTTC
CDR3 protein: CASSSTGGTGDEQFF

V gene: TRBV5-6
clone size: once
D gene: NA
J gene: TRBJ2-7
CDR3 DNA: TGTGCCAGCAGCTTCGGGGGCTCCTACGAGCAGTACTTC
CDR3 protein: CASSFGGSYEQYF

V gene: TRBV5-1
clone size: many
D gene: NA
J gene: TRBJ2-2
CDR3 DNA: TGCGCCAGCAGCTCGGGAGGGGGACAGGGTCATAACACCGGGGAGCTGTTTTTT
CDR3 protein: CASSSGGGQGHNTGELFF

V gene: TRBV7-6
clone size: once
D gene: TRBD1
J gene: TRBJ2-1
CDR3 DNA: TGTGCCAGCAGCTTCGTTGACAGGGGGGGATACAATGAGCAGTTCTTC
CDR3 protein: CASSFVDRGGYNEQFF

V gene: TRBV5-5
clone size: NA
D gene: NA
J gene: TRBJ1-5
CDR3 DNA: TGTGCCAGCAGCTTATGGGGGGGAGGCCAGCCCCAGCATTTT
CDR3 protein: CASSLWGGGQPQHF

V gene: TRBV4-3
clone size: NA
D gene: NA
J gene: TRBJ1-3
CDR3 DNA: TGCGCCAGCAGCCAAATCGGAGCTCACGGAAACACCATATATTTT
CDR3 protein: CASSQIGAHGNTIYF

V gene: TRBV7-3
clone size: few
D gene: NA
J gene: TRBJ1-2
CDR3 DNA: TGTGCCAGCAGCTTCGGAGGGAGCTATGGCTACACCTTC
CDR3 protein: CASSFGGSYGYTF

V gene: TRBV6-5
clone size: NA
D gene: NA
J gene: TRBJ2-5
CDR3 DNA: TGTGCCAGCAGACGGCTACAGGGAAACGCGGAGACCCAGTACTTC
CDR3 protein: CASRRLQGNAETQYF

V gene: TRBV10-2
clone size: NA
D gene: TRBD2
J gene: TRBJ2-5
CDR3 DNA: TGCGCCAGCAGTGAGGCGTGGGCGGGGGGCCGGGACCAAGAGACCCAGTACTTC
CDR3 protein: CASSEAWAGGRDQETQYF

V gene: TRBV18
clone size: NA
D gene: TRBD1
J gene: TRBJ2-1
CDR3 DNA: TGTGCCAGCTCACCAAGACTCGGGACAGATTACAATGAGCAGTTCTTC
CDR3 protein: CASSPRLGTDYNEQFF

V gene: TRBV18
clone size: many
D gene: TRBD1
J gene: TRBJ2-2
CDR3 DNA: TGTGCCAGCTCACCCCGCCCGACAGGGTTGGGCACCGGGGAGCTGTTTTTT
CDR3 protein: CASSPRPTGLGTGELFF

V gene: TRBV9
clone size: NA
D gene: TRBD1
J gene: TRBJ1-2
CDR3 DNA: TGTGCCAGCAGCGACGGGATACAGGGGTTCTATGGCTACACCTTC
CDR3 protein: CASSDGIQGFYGYTF

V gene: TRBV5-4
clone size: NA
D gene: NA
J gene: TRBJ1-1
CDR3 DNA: TGTGCCAGCAGTCCATCCACCCGACAGAAGAACACTGAAGCTTTCTTT
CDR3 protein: CASSPSTRQKNTEAFF

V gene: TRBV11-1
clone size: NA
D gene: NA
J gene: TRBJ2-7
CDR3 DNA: TGTGCCAGCAGCTCCCAGGCGGACAGTTACGAGCAGTACTTC
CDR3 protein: CASSSQADSYEQYF

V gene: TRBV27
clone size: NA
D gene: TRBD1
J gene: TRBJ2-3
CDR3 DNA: TGTGCCAGCACCCGTACAGGGGGCGCGGGCACAGATACGCAGTATTTT
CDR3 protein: CASTRTGGAGTDTQYF

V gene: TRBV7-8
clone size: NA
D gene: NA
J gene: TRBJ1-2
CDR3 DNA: TGTGCCAGCAGCTTAGCGCCCGGGAACCCTAACTATGGCTACACCTTC
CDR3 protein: CASSLAPGNPNYGYTF